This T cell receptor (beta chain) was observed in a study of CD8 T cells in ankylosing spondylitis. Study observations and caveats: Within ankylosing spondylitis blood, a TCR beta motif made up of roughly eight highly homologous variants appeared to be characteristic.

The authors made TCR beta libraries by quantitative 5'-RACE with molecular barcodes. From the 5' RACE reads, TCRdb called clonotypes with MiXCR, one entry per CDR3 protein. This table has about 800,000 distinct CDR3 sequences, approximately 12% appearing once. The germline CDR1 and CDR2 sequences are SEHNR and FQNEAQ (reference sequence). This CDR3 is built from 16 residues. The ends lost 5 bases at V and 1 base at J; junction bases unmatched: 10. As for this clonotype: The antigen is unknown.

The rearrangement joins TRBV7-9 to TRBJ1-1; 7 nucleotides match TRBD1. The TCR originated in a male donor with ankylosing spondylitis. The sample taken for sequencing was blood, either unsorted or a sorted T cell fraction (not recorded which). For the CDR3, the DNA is TGTGCCAGCAGCACCCGACAGGGCCCATCGAACACTGAAGCTTTCTTT. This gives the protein CASSTRQGPSNTEAFF.